The entry below describes one T cell receptor (beta chain). Its target is not known. These data belong to a study of shared clonotypes between healthy human individuals. Overall study: The plates for each donor numbered three CD4 naive, three CD4 memory, two CD8 naive and one CD8 memory.

Every donor was a Caucasian adult from Nashville, Tennessee. Study-wide results and caveats: Even with large depth, rarefaction showed that sorted-subset sequencing was incomplete.

The CDR3 extends over 16 amino acids. With 2 bases removed from V and 2 bases from J, the gap between germline ends came to 14 bases. From germline, CDR1 is SEHNR and CDR2 FQNEAQ (reference sequence). Per the original data handling: Junction-only immunoSEQ data arrived without quality scores, meaning filtering differed. Sequencing was performed with immunoSEQ multiplex PCR; in TCRdb, only in-frame clones are kept and a portion is missing. That table is the source of V, J and clone size, and D and trimming were worked out from the DNA. The table lists 850,000 to 1,200,000 clones, about 77% of them singletons.

The sample consisted of memory CD4+ T cells sorted from blood. Subset noted: CD45RA-negative fraction. This receptor was obtained from a man in his late teens or twenties in good health. This chain joins TRBV7-9 and TRBJ2-3; perhaps TRBD2 as D (5 bases). CDR3 nucleotides: TGTGCCAGCAGCTTACGGACTCCTGGAGCCACAGATACGCAGTATTTT. Translating gives CASSLRTPGATDTQYF.